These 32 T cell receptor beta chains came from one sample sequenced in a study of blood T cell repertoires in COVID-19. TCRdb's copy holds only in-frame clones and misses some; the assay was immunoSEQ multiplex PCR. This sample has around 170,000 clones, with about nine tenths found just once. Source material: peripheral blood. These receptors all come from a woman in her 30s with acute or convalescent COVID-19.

Here the CDR3 reads CASSLQGHQETQYF. The CDR3 bases are TGCGCCAGCAGCTTACAGGGCCACCAAGAGACCCAGTACTTC. V usage is TRBV5-1 and J usage is TRBJ2-5; a possible D gene is TRBD1 (6 bases). V dropped 2 bases and J dropped 0 bases, with 8 bases sitting between them. CDR3 length equals 14 residues. CDR1 and CDR2 (germline): SGHRS, YFSETQ.

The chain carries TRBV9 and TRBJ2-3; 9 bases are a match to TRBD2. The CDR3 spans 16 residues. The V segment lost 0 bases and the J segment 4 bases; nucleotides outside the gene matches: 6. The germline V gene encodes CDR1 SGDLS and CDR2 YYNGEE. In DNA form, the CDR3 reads TGTGCCAGCAGCGTAGTAGAGGGACTAGCTTCAGATACGCAGTATTTT. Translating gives CASSVVEGLASDTQYF.

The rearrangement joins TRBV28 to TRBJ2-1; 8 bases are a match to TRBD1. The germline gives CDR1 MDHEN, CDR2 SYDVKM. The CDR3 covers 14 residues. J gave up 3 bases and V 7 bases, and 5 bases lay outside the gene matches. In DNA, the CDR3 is TGTGCCAGCACAGGGGGCGCGAACTACAATGAGCAGTTCTTC. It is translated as CASTGGANYNEQFF.

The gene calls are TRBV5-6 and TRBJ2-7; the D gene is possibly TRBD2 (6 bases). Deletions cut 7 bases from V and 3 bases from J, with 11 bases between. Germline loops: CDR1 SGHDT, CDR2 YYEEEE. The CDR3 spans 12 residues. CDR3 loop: CASGRDHYEQYF. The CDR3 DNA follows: TGTGCCAGCGGGCGGGATCACTACGAGCAGTACTTC.

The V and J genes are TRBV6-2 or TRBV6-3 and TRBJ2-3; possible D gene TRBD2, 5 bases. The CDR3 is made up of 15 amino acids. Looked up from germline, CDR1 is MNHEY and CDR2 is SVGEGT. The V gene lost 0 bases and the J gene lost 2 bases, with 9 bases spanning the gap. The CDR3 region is CASSYSKADTDTQYF. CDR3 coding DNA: TGTGCCAGCAGTTACTCGAAAGCGGACACAGATACGCAGTATTTT.

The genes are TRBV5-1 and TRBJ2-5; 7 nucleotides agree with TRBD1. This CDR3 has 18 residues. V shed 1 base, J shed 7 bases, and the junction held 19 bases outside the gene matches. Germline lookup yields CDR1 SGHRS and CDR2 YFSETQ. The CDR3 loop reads CASSLSVNRGGLIGTQYF. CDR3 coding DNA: TGCGCCAGCAGCTTGTCAGTTAACAGGGGTGGTTTAATAGGGACCCAGTACTTC.

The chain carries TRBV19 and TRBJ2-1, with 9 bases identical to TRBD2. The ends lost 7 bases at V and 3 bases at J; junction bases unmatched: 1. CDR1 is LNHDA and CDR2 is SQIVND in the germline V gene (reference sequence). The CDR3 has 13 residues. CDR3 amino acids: CASTTSGYNEQFF. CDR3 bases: TGTGCCAGTACGACTAGCGGCTACAATGAGCAGTTCTTC. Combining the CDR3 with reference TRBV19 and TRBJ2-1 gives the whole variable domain DGGITQSPKYLFRKEGQNVTLSCEQNLNHDAMYWYRQDPGQGLRLIYYSQIVNDFQKGDIAEGYSVSREKKESFPLTVTSAQKNPTAFYLCASTTSGYNEQFFGPGTRLTVL.

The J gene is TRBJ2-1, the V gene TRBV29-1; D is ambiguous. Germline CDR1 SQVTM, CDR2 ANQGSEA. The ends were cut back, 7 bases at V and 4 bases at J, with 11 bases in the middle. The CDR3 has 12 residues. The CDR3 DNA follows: TGCAGCGCCCTGCTGACATACAATGAGCAGTTCTTC. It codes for CSALLTYNEQFF.

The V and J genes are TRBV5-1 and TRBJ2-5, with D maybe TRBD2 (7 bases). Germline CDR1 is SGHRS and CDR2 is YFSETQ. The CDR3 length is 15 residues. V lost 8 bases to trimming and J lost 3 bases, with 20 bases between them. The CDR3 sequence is CASCVGGRAEETQYF. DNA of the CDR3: TGCGCCAGTTGCGTAGGGGGGAGGGCCGAAGAGACCCAGTACTTC.

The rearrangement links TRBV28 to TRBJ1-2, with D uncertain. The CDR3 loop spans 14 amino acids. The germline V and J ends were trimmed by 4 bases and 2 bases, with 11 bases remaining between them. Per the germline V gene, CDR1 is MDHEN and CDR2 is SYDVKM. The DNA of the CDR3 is TGTGCCAGCAGTTGGCCGACAACCAACTATGGCTACACCTTC. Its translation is CASSWPTTNYGYTF.

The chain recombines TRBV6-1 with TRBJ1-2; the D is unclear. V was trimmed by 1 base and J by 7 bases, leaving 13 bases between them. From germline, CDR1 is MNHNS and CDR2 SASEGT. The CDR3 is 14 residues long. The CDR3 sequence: CASSEGPRLGGYTF. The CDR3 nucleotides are TGTGCCAGCAGTGAAGGGCCTCGACTAGGTGGCTACACCTTC.

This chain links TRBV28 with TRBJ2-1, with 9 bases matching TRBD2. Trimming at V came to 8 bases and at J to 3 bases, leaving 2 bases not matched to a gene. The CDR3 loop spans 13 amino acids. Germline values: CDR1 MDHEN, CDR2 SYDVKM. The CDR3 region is CASGLANYNEQFF. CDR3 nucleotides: TGTGCCAGCGGACTAGCGAACTACAATGAGCAGTTCTTC.

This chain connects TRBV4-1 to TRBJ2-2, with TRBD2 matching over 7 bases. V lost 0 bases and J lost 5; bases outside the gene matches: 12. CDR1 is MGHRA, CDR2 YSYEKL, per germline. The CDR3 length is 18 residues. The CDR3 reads CASSQEGGSEKWTGELFF. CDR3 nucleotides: TGCGCCAGCAGCCAAGAAGGCGGGAGCGAGAAGTGGACCGGGGAGCTGTTTTTT.

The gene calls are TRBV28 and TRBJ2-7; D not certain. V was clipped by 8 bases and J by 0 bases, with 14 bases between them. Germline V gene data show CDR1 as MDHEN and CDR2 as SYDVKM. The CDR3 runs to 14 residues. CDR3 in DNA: TGTGCCAGCTGTCCAGGTGGAAGCTCCTACGAGCAGTACTTC. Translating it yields CASCPGGSSYEQYF.

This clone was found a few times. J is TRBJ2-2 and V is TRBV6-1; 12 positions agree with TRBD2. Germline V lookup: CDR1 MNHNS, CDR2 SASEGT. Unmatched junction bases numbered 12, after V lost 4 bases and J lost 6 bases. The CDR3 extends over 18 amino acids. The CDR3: CASSAERASGRAAGELFF. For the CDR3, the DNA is TGTGCCAGCAGTGCCGAACGCGCTAGCGGGAGGGCCGCCGGGGAGCTGTTTTTT.

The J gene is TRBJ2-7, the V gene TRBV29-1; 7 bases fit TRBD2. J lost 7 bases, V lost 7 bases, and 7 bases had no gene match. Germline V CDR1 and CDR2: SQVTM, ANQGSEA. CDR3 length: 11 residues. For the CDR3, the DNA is TGCAGCGGACTAGCCCTGGGGGAGCAGTACTTC. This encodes CSGLALGEQYF.

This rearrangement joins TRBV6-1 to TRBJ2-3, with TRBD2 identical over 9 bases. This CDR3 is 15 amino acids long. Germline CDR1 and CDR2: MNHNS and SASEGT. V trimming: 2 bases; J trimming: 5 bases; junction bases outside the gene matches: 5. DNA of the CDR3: TGTGCCAGCAGTGAACGCGGGAGGGCCGTAGATACGCAGTATTTT. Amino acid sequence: CASSERGRAVDTQYF.

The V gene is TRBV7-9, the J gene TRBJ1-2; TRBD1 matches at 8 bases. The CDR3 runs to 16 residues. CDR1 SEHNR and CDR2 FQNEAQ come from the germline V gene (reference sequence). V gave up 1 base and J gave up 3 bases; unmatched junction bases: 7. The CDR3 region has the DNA TGTGCCAGCAGCTTAGGGACAGGGTTGTCGGACTATGGCTACACCTTC. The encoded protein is CASSLGTGLSDYGYTF.

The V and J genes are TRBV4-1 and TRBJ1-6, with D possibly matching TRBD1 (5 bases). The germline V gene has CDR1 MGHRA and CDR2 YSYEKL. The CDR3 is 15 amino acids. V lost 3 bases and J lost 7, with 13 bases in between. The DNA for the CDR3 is TGCGCCAGCAGCCAGAGCGGGACCGCAAATTCACCCCTCCACTTT. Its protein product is CASSQSGTANSPLHF.

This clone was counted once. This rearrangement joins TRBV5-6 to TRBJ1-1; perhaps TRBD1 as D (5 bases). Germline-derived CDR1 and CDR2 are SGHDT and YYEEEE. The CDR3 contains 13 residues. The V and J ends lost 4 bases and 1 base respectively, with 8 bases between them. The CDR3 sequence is CASSGGANTEAFF. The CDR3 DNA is TGTGCCAGCAGCGGCGGGGCGAACACTGAAGCTTTCTTT.

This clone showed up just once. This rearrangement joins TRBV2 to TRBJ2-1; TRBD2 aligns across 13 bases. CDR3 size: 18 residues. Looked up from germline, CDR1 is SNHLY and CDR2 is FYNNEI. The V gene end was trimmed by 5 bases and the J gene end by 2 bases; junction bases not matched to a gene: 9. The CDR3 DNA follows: TGTGCCAGCAGTCTCACTAGCGGGAGGGCCGGGGCCTACAATGAGCAGTTCTTC. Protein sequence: CASSLTSGRAGAYNEQFF.

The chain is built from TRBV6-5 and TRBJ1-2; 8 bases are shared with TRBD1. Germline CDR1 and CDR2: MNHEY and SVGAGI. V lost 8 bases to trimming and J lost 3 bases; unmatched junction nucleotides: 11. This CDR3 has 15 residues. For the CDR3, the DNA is TGTGCCAGCCGGGCAGGGGGCAAAGTCGACTATGGCTACACCTTC. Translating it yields CASRAGGKVDYGYTF.

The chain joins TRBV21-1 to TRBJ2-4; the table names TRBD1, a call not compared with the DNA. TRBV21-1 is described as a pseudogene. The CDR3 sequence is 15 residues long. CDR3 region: CASSKAGRAKNIQYF. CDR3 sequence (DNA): TGTGCCAGCAGCAAAGCCGGCAGGGCCAAAAACATTCAGTACTTC.

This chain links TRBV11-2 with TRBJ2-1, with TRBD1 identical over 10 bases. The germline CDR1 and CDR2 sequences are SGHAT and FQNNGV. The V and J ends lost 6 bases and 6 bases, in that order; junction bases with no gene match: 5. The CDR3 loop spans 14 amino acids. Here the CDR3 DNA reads TGTGCCAGCAGGGGGACAGGGGAAGGCAATGAGCAGTTCTTC. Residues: CASRGTGEGNEQFF.

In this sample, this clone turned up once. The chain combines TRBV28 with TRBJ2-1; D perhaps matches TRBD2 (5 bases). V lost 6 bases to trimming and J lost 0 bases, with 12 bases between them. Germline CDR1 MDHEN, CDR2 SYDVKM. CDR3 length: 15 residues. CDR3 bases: TGTGCCAGCAGCCCGCGGGCAAGCTCCTACAATGAGCAGTTCTTC. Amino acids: CASSPRASSYNEQFF.

The CDR3 DNA reads TGTGCCAGCAACGGTTTCGGCACCGGGGAGCTGTTTTTT. Protein: CASNGFGTGELFF. This chain uses TRBV9 with TRBJ2-2, with D hard to call. There are 13 residues in the CDR3. Germline-derived CDR1 and CDR2 are SGDLS and YYNGEE. V was pared by 6 bases and J by 4 bases, with 10 bases between.

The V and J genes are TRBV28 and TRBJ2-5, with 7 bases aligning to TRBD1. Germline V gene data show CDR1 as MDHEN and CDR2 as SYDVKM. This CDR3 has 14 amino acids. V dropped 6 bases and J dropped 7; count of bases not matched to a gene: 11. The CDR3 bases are TGTGCCAGCAGCGCCGGGCAGGGGGTAGGGACCCAGTACTTC. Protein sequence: CASSAGQGVGTQYF.

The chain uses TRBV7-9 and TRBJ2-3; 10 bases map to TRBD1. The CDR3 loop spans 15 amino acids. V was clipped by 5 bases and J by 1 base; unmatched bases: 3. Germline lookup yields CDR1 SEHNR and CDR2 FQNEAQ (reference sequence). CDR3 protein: CASSMGTGGTDTQYF. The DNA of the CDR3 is TGTGCCAGCAGCATGGGGACAGGGGGCACAGATACGCAGTATTTT.

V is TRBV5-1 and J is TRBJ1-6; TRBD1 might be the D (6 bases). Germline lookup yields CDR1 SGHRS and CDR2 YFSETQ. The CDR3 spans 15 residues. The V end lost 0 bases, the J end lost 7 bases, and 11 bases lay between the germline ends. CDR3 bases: TGCGCCAGCAGCTTGGACAGGGAGGGAAATTCACCCCTCCACTTT. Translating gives CASSLDREGNSPLHF. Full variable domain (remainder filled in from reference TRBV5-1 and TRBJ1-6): KAGVTQTPRYLIKTRGQQVTLSCSPISGHRSVSWYQQTPGQGLQFLFEYFSETQRNKGNFPGRFSGRQFSNSRSEMNVSTLELGDSALYLCASSLDREGNSPLHFGNGTRLTVT.

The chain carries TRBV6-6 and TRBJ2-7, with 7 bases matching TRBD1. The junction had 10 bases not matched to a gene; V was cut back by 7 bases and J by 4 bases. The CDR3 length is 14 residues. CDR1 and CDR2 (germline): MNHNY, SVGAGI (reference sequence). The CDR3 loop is CASTPHDRVYEQYF. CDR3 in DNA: TGTGCCAGCACCCCACATGACAGGGTTTACGAGCAGTACTTC.

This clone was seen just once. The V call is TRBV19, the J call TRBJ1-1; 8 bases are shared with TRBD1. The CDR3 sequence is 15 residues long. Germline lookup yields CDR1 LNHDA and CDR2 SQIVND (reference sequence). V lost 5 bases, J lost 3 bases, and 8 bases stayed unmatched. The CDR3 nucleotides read TGTGCCAGTAGTCCCCGGGGACAGGAGGACACTGAAGCTTTCTTT. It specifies CASSPRGQEDTEAFF. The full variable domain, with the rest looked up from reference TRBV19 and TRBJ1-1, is DGGITQSPKYLFRKEGQNVTLSCEQNLNHDAMYWYRQDPGQGLRLIYYSQIVNDFQKGDIAEGYSVSREKKESFPLTVTSAQKNPTAFYLCASSPRGQEDTEAFFGQGTRLTVV.

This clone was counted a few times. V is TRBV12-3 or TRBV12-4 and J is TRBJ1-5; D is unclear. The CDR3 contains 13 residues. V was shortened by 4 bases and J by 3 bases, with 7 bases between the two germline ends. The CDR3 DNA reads TGTGCCAGCAGTTCAGGCGTCAATCAGCCCCAGCATTTT. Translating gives CASSSGVNQPQHF.